This T cell receptor (beta chain) was recovered during a study of identical twins. The study's findings and limits: A lower insertion count was a feature of abundant cord blood beta clonotypes, with no such feature in memory repertoires.

With V trimmed by 2 bases and J by 4 bases, 6 bases remained unmatched. CDR3 length: 17 residues. Germline CDR1 and CDR2: DFQATT and SNEGSKA (reference sequence). TCRdb redid the calling of the 5' RACE reads with MiXCR, one entry per CDR3 protein. Among fewer than 350,000 distinct CDR3 sequences listed, 6.5% to 9.5% were seen once. Only a few counts were recorded for this clonotype. Its antigen is unknown. In addition, the sample was reused for a study of yellow fever vaccine responses in identical twins.

The receptor comes from a woman between 18 and 29 years old in good health. Sequencing was carried out using memory (CD45RO+) T cells sorted from blood. The chain carries TRBV20-1 and TRBJ2-3; 16 nucleotides align to TRBD2. The CDR3 sequence is CSARLGLAGGPPDTQYF. The DNA of the CDR3 is TGCAGTGCTAGACTGGGACTAGCGGGGGGGCCGCCAGATACGCAGTATTTT.